This entry lists 17 T cell receptor beta chains sequenced from one sample in a study of early T cells in non-severe SARS-CoV-2 infection. TCRdb analysed the 5' RACE reads with MiXCR anew, one entry per CDR3 protein. The sample yields 40,000 to 45,000 distinct CDR3 sequences, roughly 6.1% seen once. This material consisted of whole blood, taken at baseline. These receptor sequences come from an adult who was a healthcare worker with PCR-confirmed SARS-CoV-2 infection or an uninfected control (not recorded which).

In this sample, this clonotype turned up many times. The rearrangement links TRBV5-1 to TRBJ2-1; TRBD2 is a possible D gene (7 bases). V was pared by 7 bases and J by 5 bases, with 10 bases between. The CDR3 runs to 12 residues. CDR1 and CDR2 (germline): SGHRS, YFSETQ. The CDR3 reads CASGEGDNEQFF. CDR3 nucleotide sequence: TGCGCCAGCGGGGAGGGGGACAATGAGCAGTTCTTC. Drawing the rest from reference TRBV5-1 and TRBJ2-1, the complete variable domain is KAGVTQTPRYLIKTRGQQVTLSCSPISGHRSVSWYQQTPGQGLQFLFEYFSETQRNKGNFPGRFSGRQFSNSRSEMNVSTLELGDSALYLCASGEGDNEQFFGPGTRLTVL.

This clonotype showed up many times. The chain has TRBV4-3 and TRBJ2-4; unclear D gene. The V end was cut by 1 base, the J end by 8 bases, with 9 bases between. This CDR3 has 13 residues. Germline V gene lookup returns CDR1 LGHNA and CDR2 YSLEER. The chain's CDR3 is CASSQALTDIQYF. The CDR3 DNA follows: TGCGCCAGCAGCCAAGCTCTTACGGACATTCAGTACTTC.

This clonotype was detected many times. The J gene is TRBJ2-4, the V gene TRBV7-2, with unresolved D. This CDR3 is 17 amino acids long. Germline loops: CDR1 SGHTA, CDR2 FQGNSA. V was shortened by 2 bases and J by 0 bases, with 14 bases between the two germline ends. The DNA of the CDR3 is TGTGCCAGCAGCTTAAGAGTCGGGCTTCTAGCCAAAAACATTCAGTACTTC. It specifies CASSLRVGLLAKNIQYF.

The rearrangement links TRBV5-5 to TRBJ2-7; 13 nucleotides line up with TRBD2. The germline V gene encodes CDR1 SGHKS and CDR2 YYEKEE (reference sequence). With V trimmed by 3 bases and J by 4 bases, 7 bases remained unmatched. The CDR3 is 16 residues long. The CDR3 coding sequence is TGTGCCAGCAGCTCGTCTACTAGCGGGGGGGTGTACGAGCAGTACTTC. Amino acid sequence: CASSSSTSGGVYEQYF.

The chain has TRBV14 and TRBJ2-7, with a possible D match to TRBD1 (7 bases). The CDR3 has 15 residues. Germline loops: CDR1 SGHDN, CDR2 FVKESK. Trimming removed 4 bases from V and 4 bases from J, with 17 bases in between. The CDR3 DNA follows: TGTGCCAGCAGCCCCCCAGGGGGGAGTAGATACGAGCAGTACTTC. Its translation: CASSPPGGSRYEQYF.

The V call is TRBV12-3 or TRBV12-4, the J call TRBJ1-4; possibly TRBD1 for D (5 bases). V was clipped by 5 bases and J by 12 bases, with 10 bases between them. The CDR3 consists of 11 residues. CDR3 region: CASSLTTELFF. CDR3 DNA: TGTGCCAGCAGTCTTACGACAGAACTGTTTTTT.

At least ten counts were recorded for this clonotype. The germline gene is not matched at one end of the junction; a read error may be the cause. The V call is TRBV6-5, the J call TRBJ2-3, with D possibly called TRBD1 or TRBD2 (5 bases each). The germline gives CDR1 MNHEY, CDR2 SVGAGI. The CDR3 runs to 15 residues. The CDR3 reads CASSYMGRITDTQYF. Here the CDR3 DNA reads TGTGCCAGCAGTTACATGGGACGGATCACAGATACACAGTATTTT.

The chain employs TRBV11-2 and TRBJ2-2; 8 positions agree with TRBD2. Germline-derived CDR1 and CDR2 are SGHAT and FQNNGV. The length of the CDR3 is 17 residues. Unmatched junction bases numbered 7, after V lost 1 base and J lost 3 bases. CDR3 nucleotides: TGTGCCAGCAGCTTAGGGACGGGAGGGGAACACACCGGGGAGCTGTTTTTT. This codes for CASSLGTGGEHTGELFF.

The chain recombines TRBV29-1 with TRBJ2-7; D perhaps matches TRBD2 (5 bases). Trimming cost V 6 bases and J 2 bases, with 11 bases left between them. The CDR3 runs 12 residues. The germline V gene encodes CDR1 SQVTM and CDR2 ANQGSEA. In DNA, the CDR3 is TGCAGCGTCTCCGACGGGACCTACGAGCAGTACTTC. Encoded protein: CSVSDGTYEQYF.

This clonotype was counted at least ten times. This chain uses TRBV7-9 with TRBJ2-7; TRBD1 matches 7 bases. Germline CDR1 SEHNR, CDR2 FQNEAQ (reference sequence). The CDR3 runs to 16 residues. Trimming cost V 5 bases and J 6 bases; bases outside gene matches: 16. CDR3: CASSPTPGQLSREQYF. CDR3 in DNA: TGTGCCAGCAGCCCTACCCCGGGACAGCTTTCGCGCGAGCAGTACTTC.

Points on this clonotype: A much larger clone lies one base from this, so it may be a read error. J is TRBJ2-7 and V is TRBV7-2; D is perhaps TRBD2 (5 bases). The CDR3 sequence is 13 residues long. CDR1 is SGHTA and CDR2 is FQGNSA in the germline V gene. The CDR3 DNA is TGTGCCAGCAGCCTGCCGGGATCCCTTGAGCGGTACTTC. Translated: CASSLPGSLERYF.

The chain couples TRBV20-1 to TRBJ2-1; the match to TRBD1 covers 10 bases. V lost 2 bases to trimming and J lost 4 bases; unmatched junction nucleotides: 8. This CDR3 has 16 amino acids. CDR1 and CDR2 from the germline V gene are DFQATT and SNEGSKA (reference sequence). The CDR3 DNA reads as TGCAGTGCTAGACCCCCGGACAGGGGGAGTTACAATGAGCAGTTCTTC. Protein: CSARPPDRGSYNEQFF.

This clonotype was counted at least ten times. CDR3 DNA sequence: TGTGCCAGCAGTTACAATGGCAGGAACTACGAGCAGTACTTC. Translation gives CASSYNGRNYEQYF. V gene TRBV6-6 combines with J gene TRBJ2-7, with D unclear. V lost 2 bases to trimming and J lost 3 bases, with 11 bases between them. The CDR3 is 14 amino acids. CDR1 is MNHNY, CDR2 SVGAGI, per germline (reference sequence).

This clonotype was seen repeatedly, ten times or more. The rearrangement links TRBV6-2 or TRBV6-3 to TRBJ1-2, with D unresolved. This CDR3 has 13 residues. Trimming removed 5 bases at V and 8 bases at J, with 15 bases between. Germline CDR1 and CDR2: MNHEY and SVGEGT. This chain's CDR3 is CASSPSPAIGYTF. For the CDR3, the DNA is TGTGCCAGCAGTCCCTCGCCCGCGATCGGCTACACCTTC.

This clonotype showed up many times. V usage is TRBV15 and J usage is TRBJ2-3, with D perhaps matching TRBD2 (5 bases). The CDR3 has 16 residues. From germline, CDR1 is LNHNV and CDR2 YYDKDF (reference sequence). The V end was cut by 5 bases, the J end by 0 bases, with 15 bases between. This CDR3 reads CATSGGSISSTDTQYF. In DNA, the CDR3 is TGTGCCACCAGCGGAGGATCGATATCTAGCACAGATACGCAGTATTTT.

The V and J genes are TRBV7-6 and TRBJ2-7; weak D call: TRBD2 (7 bases). There are 15 residues in the CDR3. V lost 5 bases and J 3 bases, leaving 17 bases between the germline ends. The germline CDR1 and CDR2 sequences are SGHVS and FNYEAQ. The CDR3 protein is CASSQSRGLHYEQYF. CDR3 DNA sequence: TGTGCCAGCAGCCAGTCGCGGGGGCTGCACTACGAGCAGTACTTC.

This clonotype was counted a few times. This CDR3 reads CSVYRGESTDTQYF. CDR3 coding DNA: TGCAGCGTCTACAGGGGGGAGAGCACAGATACGCAGTATTTT. The chain is built from TRBV29-1 and TRBJ2-3, with TRBD1 matching 8 bases. From germline, CDR1 is SQVTM and CDR2 ANQGSEA. CDR3 length equals 14 residues. V shed 6 bases and J 0 bases; nucleotides not matched to a gene: 5.